This TCR beta chain originates from a study of PD-L1 blockade in urothelial cancer. The wider study: Patients began atezolizumab, 1,200 mg intravenously every 3 weeks, in the mid-2010s. Blood was subjected to analysis at 3 weeks (second dose) and 6 weeks following treatment start.

With 10 bases clipped from V and 2 bases from J, the junction kept 13 bases outside the gene matches. The germline V gene encodes CDR1 MDHEN and CDR2 SYDVKM. This CDR3 is built from 15 residues. Stated time point: pretreatment peripheral blood. Repertoires were generated with immunoSEQ multiplex PCR, while TCRdb's copy carries only in-frame clones and drops some. The sample holds about 72,000 clones; almost 90% are singletons and the top ten take approximately 4.5%. The sample here was PBMCs, taken around atezolizumab (anti-PD-L1) treatment. The chain has TRBV28 and TRBJ2-5, with TRBD1 matching over 7 bases. This clonotype originated in a man aged 65-85 years with urothelial cancer. In nucleotides, the CDR3 is TGTGCCACTACACGGCCGGGGACAGAGCAAGAGACCCAGTACTTC. Amino acid sequence: CATTRPGTEQETQYF.